This T cell receptor (beta chain) was sequenced during a study of blood T cell repertoires in COVID-19. Study context: The samples span acute and convalescent COVID-19 from the United States, Italy and Spain.

The V gene's germline CDR1 is SGHRS and CDR2 YFSETQ. The CDR3 has 16 residues. The J segment lost 6 bases and the V segment lost 5 bases, leaving 10 bases of the junction unmatched. Original methodology: Estimated nucleated cell counts came from reference gene primer amplification. Profiled with immunoSEQ multiplex PCR; TCRdb holds only in-frame clones, not every one. V and J calls plus clone size are reproduced from that table; the DNA served to infer D and trimming. The data hold roughly 53,000 clones, with 70% to 90% observed a single time. The sequence came from a man aged 35 to 55 with active COVID-19. Material for sequencing was peripheral blood. The chain is built from TRBV5-1 and TRBJ1-4; 10 bases align to TRBD1. The CDR3 loop reads CASSLHPGTGDEKLFF. The CDR3 DNA follows: TGCGCCAGCAGTCTACACCCCGGGACAGGGGATGAAAAACTGTTTTTT.